This TCR beta chain was obtained from a study of cytomegalovirus exposure and HLA in healthy donors. With regard to this clone: Its antigen remains unidentified.

Findings and limits, study-wide: The authors confirmed in vitro that three CMV-associated chains were specific for CMV antigens. In a later analysis, several top co-occurrence clusters appeared linked to parvovirus B19, influenza, CMV and Epstein-Barr virus. Being indistinguishable, some V segments were excluded, TRBV6-2 and TRBV6-3 among them.

The V gene end was trimmed by 3 bases and the J gene end by 6 bases; junction bases not matched to a gene: 8. The CDR3 spans 15 residues. CDR1 MDHEN and CDR2 SYDVKM come from the germline V gene. 60 Vbeta and 13 Jbeta primers were used in PCR. TCRdb's copy holds only in-frame clones and misses some; the assay was immunoSEQ multiplex PCR. The sample lists a few hundred thousand clones, around 80% occurring once. This clonotype was sampled from a man under 40 in good health and CMV-seronegative. The chain joins TRBV28 to TRBJ1-1; 9 bases line up with TRBD1. The source material was PBMCs. In DNA, the CDR3 is TGTGCCAGCAGTTTCACAGGGGGCGGATGGCCTGAAGCTTTCTTT. Its protein product is CASSFTGGGWPEAFF.